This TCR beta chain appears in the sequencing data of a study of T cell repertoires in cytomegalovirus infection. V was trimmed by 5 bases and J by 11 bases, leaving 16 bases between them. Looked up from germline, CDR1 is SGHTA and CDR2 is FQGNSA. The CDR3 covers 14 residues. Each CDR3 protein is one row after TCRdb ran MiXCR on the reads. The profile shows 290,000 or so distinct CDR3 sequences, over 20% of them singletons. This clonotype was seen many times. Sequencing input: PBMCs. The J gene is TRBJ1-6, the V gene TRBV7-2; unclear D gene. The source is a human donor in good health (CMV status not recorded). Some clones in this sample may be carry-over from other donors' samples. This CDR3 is CASSHGKSGTPLHF. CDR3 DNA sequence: TGTGCCAGCAGCCATGGGAAGTCCGGGACACCCCTCCACTTT.